A single T cell receptor beta chain is shown here with its context. The data stem from a study of PD-1 blockade in classical Hodgkin lymphoma. Some clones are missing from TCRdb's copy, which holds only in-frame ones; the method was immunoSEQ multiplex PCR. The profile shows around 96,000 clones, approximately 88% of them singletons. Following autologous stem cell transplantation, relapse occurred in every patient, and exposure to brentuximab vedotin varied. The CDR3 spans 15 residues. Trimming shortened V by 2 bases and J by 8 bases, and 18 bases separated the two germline ends. Germline CDR1 is KGHSH and CDR2 is LQKENI.

Sequencing was performed on peripheral blood mononuclear cells (PBMCs), taken at baseline. The sequence came from a human donor with classical Hodgkin lymphoma. V and J are TRBV18 and TRBJ1-1; the D gene is possibly TRBD1 (6 bases). The CDR3 DNA follows: TGTGCCAGCTCACCAGGAGGTGACAGGTTAAGAGAAGCTTTCTTT. Its protein is CASSPGGDRLREAFF.